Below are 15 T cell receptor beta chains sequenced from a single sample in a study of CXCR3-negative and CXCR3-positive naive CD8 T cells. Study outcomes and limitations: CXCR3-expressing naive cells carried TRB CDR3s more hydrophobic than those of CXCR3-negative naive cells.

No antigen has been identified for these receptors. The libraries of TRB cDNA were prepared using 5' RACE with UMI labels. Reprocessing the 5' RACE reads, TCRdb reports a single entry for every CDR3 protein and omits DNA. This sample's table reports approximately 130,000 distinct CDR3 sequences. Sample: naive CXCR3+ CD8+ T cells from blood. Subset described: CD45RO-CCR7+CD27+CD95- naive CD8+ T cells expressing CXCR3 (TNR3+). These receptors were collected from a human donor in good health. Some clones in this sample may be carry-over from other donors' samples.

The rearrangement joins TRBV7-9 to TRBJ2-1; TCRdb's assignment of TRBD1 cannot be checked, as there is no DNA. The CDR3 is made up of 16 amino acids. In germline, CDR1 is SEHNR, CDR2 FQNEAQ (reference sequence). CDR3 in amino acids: CASSLGVRVYIDEQFF.

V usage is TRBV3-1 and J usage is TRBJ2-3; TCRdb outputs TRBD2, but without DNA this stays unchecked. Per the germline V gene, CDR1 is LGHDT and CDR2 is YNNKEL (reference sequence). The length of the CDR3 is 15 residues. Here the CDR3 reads CASSQLAVSTDTQYF.

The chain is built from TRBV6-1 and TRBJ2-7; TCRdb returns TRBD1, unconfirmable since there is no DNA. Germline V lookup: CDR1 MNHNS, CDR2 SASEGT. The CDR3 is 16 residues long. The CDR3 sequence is CASSGTLQGAPYEQYF.

This chain's CDR3 is CASSHSTGTGELFF. This rearrangement joins TRBV4-2 to TRBJ2-2. Germline V lookup: CDR1 LGHNA, CDR2 YNFKEQ. This CDR3 region has 14 residues.

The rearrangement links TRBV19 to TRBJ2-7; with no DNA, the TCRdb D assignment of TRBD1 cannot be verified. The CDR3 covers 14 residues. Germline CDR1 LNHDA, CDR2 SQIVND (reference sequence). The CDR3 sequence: CASSLGQGYYEQYF. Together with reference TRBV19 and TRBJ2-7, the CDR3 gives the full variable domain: DGGITQSPKYLFRKEGQNVTLSCEQNLNHDAMYWYRQDPGQGLRLIYYSQIVNDFQKGDIAEGYSVSREKKESFPLTVTSAQKNPTAFYLCASSLGQGYYEQYFGPGTRLTVT.

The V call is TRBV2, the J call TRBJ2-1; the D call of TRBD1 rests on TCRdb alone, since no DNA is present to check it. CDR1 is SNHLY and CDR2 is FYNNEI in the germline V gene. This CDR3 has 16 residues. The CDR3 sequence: CASSGQGPRFYNEQFF.

Here the CDR3 reads CASSSGDRGTGELFF. This chain uses TRBV13 with TRBJ2-2; TCRdb proposes TRBD1, but this gene call is untestable without DNA. The CDR3 has 15 residues. Germline V gene lookup returns CDR1 PRHDT and CDR2 FYEKMQ (reference sequence).

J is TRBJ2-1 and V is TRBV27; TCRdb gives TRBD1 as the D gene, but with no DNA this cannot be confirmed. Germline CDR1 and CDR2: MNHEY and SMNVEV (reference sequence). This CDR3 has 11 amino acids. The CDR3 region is CASRRGTDTFF.

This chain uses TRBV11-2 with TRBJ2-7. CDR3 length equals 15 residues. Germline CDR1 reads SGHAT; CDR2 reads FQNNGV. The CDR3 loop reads CASSLGAVPTYEQYF. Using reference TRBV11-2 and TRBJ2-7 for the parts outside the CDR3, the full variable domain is EAGVAQSPRYKIIEKRQSVAFWCNPISGHATLYWYQQILGQGPKLLIQFQNNGVVDDSQLPKDRFSAERLKGVDSTLKIQPAKLEDSAVYLCASSLGAVPTYEQYFGPGTRLTVT.

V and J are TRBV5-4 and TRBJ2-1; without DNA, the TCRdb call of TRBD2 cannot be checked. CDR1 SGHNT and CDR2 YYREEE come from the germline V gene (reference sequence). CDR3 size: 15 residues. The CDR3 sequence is CASSERASSYNEQFF. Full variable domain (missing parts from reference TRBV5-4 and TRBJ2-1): ETGVTQSPTHLIKTRGQQVTLRCSSQSGHNTVSWYQQALGQGPQFIFQYYREEENGRGNFPPRFSGLQFPNYSSELNVNALELDDSALYLCASSERASSYNEQFFGPGTRLTVL.

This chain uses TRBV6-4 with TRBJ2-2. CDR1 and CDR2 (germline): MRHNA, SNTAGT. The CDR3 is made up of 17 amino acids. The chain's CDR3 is CASSDPDSFGNTGELFF.

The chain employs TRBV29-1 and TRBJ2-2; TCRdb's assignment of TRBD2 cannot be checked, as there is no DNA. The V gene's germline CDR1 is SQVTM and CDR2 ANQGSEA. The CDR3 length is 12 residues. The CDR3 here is CSAPRGTGELFF.

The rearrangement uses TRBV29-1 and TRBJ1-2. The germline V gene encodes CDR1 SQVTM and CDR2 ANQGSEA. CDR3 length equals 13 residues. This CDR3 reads CSVDDRKLYGYTF.

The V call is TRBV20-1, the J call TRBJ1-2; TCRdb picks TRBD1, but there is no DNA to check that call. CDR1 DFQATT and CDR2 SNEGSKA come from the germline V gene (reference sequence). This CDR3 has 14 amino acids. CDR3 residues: CSATYPGYDYGYTF.

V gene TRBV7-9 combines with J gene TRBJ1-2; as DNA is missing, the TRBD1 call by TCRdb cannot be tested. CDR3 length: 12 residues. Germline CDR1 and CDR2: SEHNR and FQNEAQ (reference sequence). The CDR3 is CASSTPGDGYTF.